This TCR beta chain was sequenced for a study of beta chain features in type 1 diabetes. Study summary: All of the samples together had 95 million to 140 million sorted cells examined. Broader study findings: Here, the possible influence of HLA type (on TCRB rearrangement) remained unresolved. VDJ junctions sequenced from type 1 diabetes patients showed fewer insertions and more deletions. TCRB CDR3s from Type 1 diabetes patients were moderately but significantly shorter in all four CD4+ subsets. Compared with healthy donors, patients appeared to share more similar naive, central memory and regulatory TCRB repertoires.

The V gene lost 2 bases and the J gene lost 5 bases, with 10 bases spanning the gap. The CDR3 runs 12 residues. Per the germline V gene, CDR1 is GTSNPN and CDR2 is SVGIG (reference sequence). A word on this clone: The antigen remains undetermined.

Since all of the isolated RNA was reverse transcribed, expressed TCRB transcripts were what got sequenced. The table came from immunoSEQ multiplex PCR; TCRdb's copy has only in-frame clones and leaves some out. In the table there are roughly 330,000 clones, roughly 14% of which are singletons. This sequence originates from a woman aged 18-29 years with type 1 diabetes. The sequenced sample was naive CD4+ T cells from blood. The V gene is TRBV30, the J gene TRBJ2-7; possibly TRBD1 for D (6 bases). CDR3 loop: CAWSRAGDEQYF. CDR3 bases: TGTGCCTGGAGTAGGGCAGGGGACGAGCAGTACTTC.